These 23 T cell receptor beta chains share one sample of origin, sequenced in a study of T cell responses to AZD1222 COVID-19 vaccine. TCRdb's table, derived via immunoSEQ multiplex PCR, lists solely in-frame clones and lacks some. The repertoire holds about 160,000 clones, with around 93% as singletons. This sample comprised peripheral blood, obtained on day 0 of AZD1222 vaccination. The receptors derive from an adult in good health.

As DNA, the CDR3 is TGTGCCATCAGTGAGTCGGGAGGTGGGAGTGAAAAACTGTTTTTT. It encodes CAISESGGGSEKLFF. This chain joins TRBV10-3 and TRBJ1-4; no clear D gene. Trimming stripped 0 bases from V and 7 bases from J, with 12 bases between. Germline V gene data show CDR1 as ENHRY and CDR2 as SYGVKD. This CDR3 contains 15 residues.

Only one count was recorded for this clone. This chain links TRBV28 with TRBJ2-7; the D is unclear. Deletions cut 7 bases from V and 2 bases from J, with 15 bases between. Germline V gene lookup returns CDR1 MDHEN and CDR2 SYDVKM. This CDR3 contains 14 residues. CDR3 nucleotide sequence: TGTGCCAGCATCCGTGACGGAAGGGCCTACGAGCAGTACTTC. It specifies CASIRDGRAYEQYF. The complete variable domain, with remaining parts taken from reference TRBV28 and TRBJ2-7, reads DVKVTQSSRYLVKRTGEKVFLECVQDMDHENMFWYRQDPGLGLRLIYFSYDVKMKEKGDIPEGYSVSREKKERFSLILESASTNQTSMYLCASIRDGRAYEQYFGPGTRLTVT.

The genes are TRBV28 and TRBJ2-1; TRBD1 is a possible D gene (5 bases). The CDR3 runs to 17 residues. Trimming took off 4 bases at V and 9 bases at J, with 25 bases between the two ends. CDR1 is MDHEN, CDR2 SYDVKM, per germline. In DNA, the CDR3 is TGTGCCAGCAGTTCCCTTCAGGGTCCCCAATATGTTGGTGAGCAGTTCTTC. As protein: CASSSLQGPQYVGEQFF.

The chain has TRBV19 and TRBJ1-4, with D hard to call. In germline, CDR1 is LNHDA, CDR2 SQIVND (reference sequence). The CDR3 extends over 16 amino acids. Trimming took off 1 base at V and 1 base at J, with 10 bases between the two ends. CDR3 sequence reads: CASSIGYSRTNEKLFF. CDR3 coding DNA: TGTGCCAGTAGTATAGGGTACAGCAGAACTAATGAAAAACTGTTTTTT.

This clone appeared a single time. The rearrangement uses TRBV9 and TRBJ2-1; D gene unclear. This CDR3 is built from 12 residues. The V end lost 3 bases, the J end lost 6 bases, and 7 bases lay between the germline ends. Germline loops: CDR1 SGDLS, CDR2 YYNGEE. The CDR3, as DNA: TGTGCCAGCAGCGCATGGGGCAATGAGCAGTTCTTC. Its translation is CASSAWGNEQFF.

The rearrangement links TRBV7-8 to TRBJ1-4; no clear D gene. Germline values: CDR1 SGHVS, CDR2 FQNEAQ. V was shortened by 5 bases and J by 4 bases, with 14 bases between the two germline ends. This CDR3 comprises 15 residues. DNA for the CDR3: TGTGCCAGCAGCCCGCTTTCGGGCCTTAATGAAAAACTGTTTTTT. This encodes CASSPLSGLNEKLFF.

In its sample, this clone was seen once. The chain recombines TRBV3-1 (or the pseudogene TRBV3-2) with TRBJ2-7, with TRBD2 as a possible D gene (6 bases). V was clipped by 0 bases and J by 2 bases, with 20 bases between them. The germline V gene has CDR1 LGHDT and CDR2 YNNKEL (reference sequence). The CDR3 consists of 18 residues. CDR3 in amino acids: CASSQDPSRLAKTYEQYF. The CDR3 DNA sequence: TGTGCCAGCAGCCAAGACCCTTCGAGGCTAGCGAAGACCTACGAGCAGTACTTC.

This clone was seen once. The V and J genes are TRBV7-9 and TRBJ1-3; D ambiguous. This CDR3 has 13 residues. The germline CDR1 and CDR2 sequences are SEHNR and FQNEAQ (reference sequence). Trimming removed 1 base at V and 4 bases at J, with 5 bases between. CDR3 bases: TGTGCCAGCAGCTTAGGGAGGGGAAACACCATATATTTT. Encoded protein: CASSLGRGNTIYF.

The chain is built from TRBV28 and TRBJ1-5, with D maybe TRBD1 (6 bases). The germline gives CDR1 MDHEN, CDR2 SYDVKM. The CDR3 is 11 amino acids. Here the CDR3 reads CGTGLNQPQHF. Written as DNA, the CDR3 is TGTGGCACAGGGTTGAATCAGCCCCAGCATTTT.

This chain links TRBV5-1 with TRBJ2-3; the match to TRBD1 covers 10 bases. Germline assignment: CDR1 SGHRS and CDR2 YFSETQ. The CDR3 has 13 amino acids. Trimming took 3 bases from V and 6 from J; bases not matched to a gene: 1. The CDR3 loop is CASSWTGGDTQYF. The CDR3 bases are TGCGCCAGCAGCTGGACAGGGGGGGATACGCAGTATTTT.

This chain connects TRBV4-1 to TRBJ2-3; no definite D call. The V gene's germline CDR1 is MGHRA and CDR2 YSYEKL. Deletions cut 3 bases from V and 6 bases from J, with 7 bases between. The CDR3 has 12 amino acids. The CDR3 nucleotides are TGCGCCAGCAGCCATTTTCTCGATACGCAGTATTTT. Translated: CASSHFLDTQYF.

The chain recombines TRBV5-1 with TRBJ2-1; 7 bases agree with TRBD1. The CDR3 extends over 14 amino acids. Germline V gene lookup returns CDR1 SGHRS and CDR2 YFSETQ. J was trimmed by 9 bases and V by 4 bases; bases with no gene match: 10. The CDR3 spells CASSPHMGDSEQFF. CDR3 nucleotides: TGCGCCAGCAGCCCCCATATGGGGGACAGTGAGCAGTTCTTC. Complete variable domain (other parts from reference TRBV5-1 and TRBJ2-1): KAGVTQTPRYLIKTRGQQVTLSCSPISGHRSVSWYQQTPGQGLQFLFEYFSETQRNKGNFPGRFSGRQFSNSRSEMNVSTLELGDSALYLCASSPHMGDSEQFFGPGTRLTVL.

The J gene is TRBJ2-1, the V gene TRBV3-1 (or the pseudogene TRBV3-2); D remains ambiguous. Trimming shortened V by 8 bases and J by 10 bases, and 12 bases separated the two germline ends. Germline V gene sequence: CDR1 LGHDT, CDR2 YNNKEL (reference sequence). The CDR3 is made up of 11 amino acids. The DNA for the CDR3 is TGTGCCAGCGGATCTACCCAAGAGCAGTTCTTC. It encodes CASGSTQEQFF.

This rearrangement joins TRBV6-5 to TRBJ2-3; D gene unclear. This CDR3 contains 14 residues. Germline lookup yields CDR1 MNHEY and CDR2 SVGAGI. The ends were cut back, 4 bases at V and 0 bases at J, with 8 bases in the middle. Written as DNA, the CDR3 is TGTGCCAGCAGTTCCCTGAGAAGCACAGATACGCAGTATTTT. This codes for CASSSLRSTDTQYF.

The CDR3, as DNA: TGTGCCAGCAGTTACAGGGCCCTTAATGAAAAACTGTTTTTT. Translating gives CASSYRALNEKLFF. This chain uses TRBV6-5 with TRBJ1-4; no firm D call. This CDR3 is 14 amino acids long. Trimming left V 2 bases short and J 4 bases short, with 8 bases between. The V gene's germline CDR1 is MNHEY and CDR2 SVGAGI.

This clone was detected only a few times. The chain uses TRBV7-3 and TRBJ2-7, with 8 bases lining up with TRBD2. The CDR3 spans 14 residues. V gave up 5 bases and J gave up 6 bases; unmatched junction bases: 9. Per the germline V gene, CDR1 is SGHTA and CDR2 is FQGTGA. CDR3 amino acids: CASSAGLAGAEQYF. The CDR3 region has the DNA TGTGCCAGCAGCGCTGGACTAGCCGGGGCCGAGCAGTACTTC.

V and J are TRBV4-1 and TRBJ2-3; TRBD2 agrees at 7 bases. This CDR3 is 17 amino acids long. CDR1 and CDR2 from the germline V gene are MGHRA and YSYEKL. V was pared by 0 bases and J by 3 bases, with 9 bases of the junction left unmatched. The CDR3 loop is CASSQDLLGGYTDTQYF. The DNA of the CDR3 is TGCGCCAGCAGCCAAGATCTGCTGGGAGGGTATACAGATACGCAGTATTTT.

The chain combines TRBV7-9 with TRBJ1-1; D is perhaps TRBD1 (6 bases). Germline CDR1 reads SEHNR; CDR2 reads FQNEAQ (reference sequence). The CDR3 contains 15 residues. V was trimmed by 5 bases and J by 1 base, leaving 14 bases between them. CDR3 sequence: CASSSGRTENTEAFF. The CDR3, as DNA: TGTGCCAGCAGCAGTGGTCGGACAGAGAACACTGAAGCTTTCTTT.

The chain carries TRBV6-5 and TRBJ2-7; 10 bases are a match to TRBD1. The V gene's germline CDR1 is MNHEY and CDR2 SVGAGI. This CDR3 region has 15 residues. V was clipped by 5 bases and J by 6 bases; unmatched bases: 10. The CDR3 DNA sequence: TGTGCCAGCAGTCCAAGGCGGGACAGGGGTGGCGAGCAGTACTTC. Translation: CASSPRRDRGGEQYF.

The rearrangement joins TRBV9 to TRBJ1-2; TRBD1 agrees at 10 bases. The CDR3 is made up of 15 amino acids. The germline CDR1 and CDR2 sequences are SGDLS and YYNGEE. V lost 1 base, J lost 7 bases, and 7 bases stayed unmatched. In nucleotides, the CDR3 is TGTGCCAGCAGCGTACAGGGGACAGGGGTACGTGGCTACACCTTC. This translates into CASSVQGTGVRGYTF.

This sequence joins TRBV7-2 and TRBJ2-7; D gene uncertain. The V end was cut by 3 bases, the J end by 7 bases, with 13 bases between. Germline-derived CDR1 and CDR2 are SGHTA and FQGNSA. This CDR3 spans 13 amino acids. The CDR3 sequence is CASSFQLVGEQYF. DNA of the CDR3: TGTGCCAGCAGCTTCCAGTTGGTGGGAGAGCAGTACTTC.

The rearrangement uses TRBV6-1 and TRBJ1-6; 9 bases are shared with TRBD1. V lost 3 bases, J lost 7 bases, and 4 bases stayed unmatched. The CDR3 loop spans 15 amino acids. Germline-derived CDR1 and CDR2 are MNHNS and SASEGT. CDR3 sequence (DNA): TGTGCCAGCAGTGAGGGACAGGGAGCAAATTCACCCCTCCACTTT. This sequence encodes CASSEGQGANSPLHF.

The chain links TRBV6-6 to TRBJ2-7; 7 positions agree with TRBD1. V lost 10 bases, J lost 2 bases, and 8 bases stayed unmatched. CDR3 length equals 13 residues. From germline, CDR1 is MNHNY and CDR2 SVGAGI (reference sequence). In nucleotides, the CDR3 is TGTGCCACCACAGGGGCGAAGGCCTACGAGCAGTACTTC. Protein product: CATTGAKAYEQYF.